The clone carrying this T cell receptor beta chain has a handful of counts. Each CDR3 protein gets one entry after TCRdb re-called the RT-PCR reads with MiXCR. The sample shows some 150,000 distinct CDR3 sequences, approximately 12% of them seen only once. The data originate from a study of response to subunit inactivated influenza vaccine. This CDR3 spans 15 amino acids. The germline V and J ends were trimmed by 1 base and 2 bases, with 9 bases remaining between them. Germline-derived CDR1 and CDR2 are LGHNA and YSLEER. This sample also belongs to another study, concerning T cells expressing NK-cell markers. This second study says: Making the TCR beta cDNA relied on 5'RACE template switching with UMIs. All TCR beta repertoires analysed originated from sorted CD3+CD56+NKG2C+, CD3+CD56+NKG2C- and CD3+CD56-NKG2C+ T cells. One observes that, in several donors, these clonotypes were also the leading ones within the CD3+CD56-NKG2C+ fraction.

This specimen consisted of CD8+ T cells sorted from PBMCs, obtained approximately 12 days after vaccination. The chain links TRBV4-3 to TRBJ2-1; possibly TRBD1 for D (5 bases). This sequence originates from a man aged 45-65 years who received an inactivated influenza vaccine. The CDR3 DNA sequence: TGCGCCAGCAGCCAAGGGGTAGGGGCCTACAATGAGCAGTTCTTC. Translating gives CASSQGVGAYNEQFF.